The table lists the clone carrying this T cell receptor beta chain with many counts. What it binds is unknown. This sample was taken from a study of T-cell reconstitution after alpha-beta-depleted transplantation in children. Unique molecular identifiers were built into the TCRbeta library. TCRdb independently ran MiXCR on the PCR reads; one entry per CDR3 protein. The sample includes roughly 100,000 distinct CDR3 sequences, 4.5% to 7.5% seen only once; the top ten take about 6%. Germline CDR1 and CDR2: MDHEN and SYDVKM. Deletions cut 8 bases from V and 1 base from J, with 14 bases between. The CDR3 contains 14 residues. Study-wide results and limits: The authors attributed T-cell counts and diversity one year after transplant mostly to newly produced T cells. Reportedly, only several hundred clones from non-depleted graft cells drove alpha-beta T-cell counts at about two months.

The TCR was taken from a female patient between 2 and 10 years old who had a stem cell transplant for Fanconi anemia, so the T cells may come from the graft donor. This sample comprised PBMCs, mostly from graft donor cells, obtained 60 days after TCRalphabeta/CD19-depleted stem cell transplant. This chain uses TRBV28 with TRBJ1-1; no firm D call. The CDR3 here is CASSALAENTEAFF. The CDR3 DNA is TGTGCCAGCTCGGCCCTAGCCGAGAACACTGAAGCTTTCTTT.